One and the same sample provided the 22 T cell receptor beta chains below, sequenced in a study of early T cells in non-severe SARS-CoV-2 infection. TCRdb ran MiXCR on the 5' RACE reads and lists one entry per CDR3 protein. The sample shows tens of thousands of distinct CDR3 sequences, 6.2% of them seen only once. Source material: whole blood. The receptors here all came from an adult who was a healthcare worker with PCR-confirmed SARS-CoV-2 infection or an uninfected control (not recorded which).

This clonotype has at least ten counts. The chain links TRBV5-5 to TRBJ1-5; no clear D. This CDR3 has 13 amino acids. The V gene lost 0 bases and the J gene lost 5 bases, with 6 bases spanning the gap. The germline V gene encodes CDR1 SGHKS and CDR2 YYEKEE (reference sequence). CDR3 in amino acids: CASSLGADQPQHF. CDR3 coding DNA: TGTGCCAGCAGCTTGGGGGCCGATCAGCCCCAGCATTTT.

This clonotype occurred a few times. The chain links TRBV6-2 or TRBV6-3 to TRBJ1-1; D remains ambiguous. The CDR3 is 17 residues long. V was pared by 4 bases and J by 2 bases, with 20 bases between. Germline CDR1 MNHEY, CDR2 SVGEGT. CDR3 coding DNA: TGTGCCAGCAGTTCCCCAATCTGGCCTGGGTATAACACTGAAGCTTTCTTT. As protein: CASSSPIWPGYNTEAFF.

This clonotype has at least ten counts. The CDR3 bases are TGTGCCAGCAGCAAAGCCGGGGGCGCGGCTGGCTACACCTTC. Protein product: CASSKAGGAAGYTF. The rearrangement uses TRBV21-1 and TRBJ1-2; no DNA check was done on the table's D call, TRBD1. TRBV21-1 is a known pseudogene. The CDR3 totals 14 residues.

This clonotype was seen repeatedly, ten times or more. V gene TRBV20-1 combines with J gene TRBJ2-3; 12 bases align to TRBD2. The CDR3 has 17 residues. The germline CDR1 and CDR2 sequences are DFQATT and SNEGSKA (reference sequence). V dropped 0 bases and J dropped 5; count of bases not matched to a gene: 9. The CDR3 nucleotides are TGCAGTGCTAGAGATTGGGCCGCTAGCGGGGGGGTAGATACGCAGTATTTT. This sequence encodes CSARDWAASGGVDTQYF.

Ten or more counts support this clonotype. The rearrangement links TRBV30 to TRBJ1-6; 7 bases line up with TRBD1. Germline-derived CDR1 and CDR2 are GTSNPN and SVGIG (reference sequence). V shed 7 bases and J 5 bases; nucleotides not matched to a gene: 5. This CDR3 is 13 amino acids long. The chain's CDR3 is CASRGTDNSPLHF. DNA for the CDR3: TGTGCCTCCAGGGGGACGGATAATTCACCCCTCCACTTT.

This clonotype was picked up many times. CDR3 region: CASSKTLRSYNEQFF. CDR3 sequence (DNA): TGTGCCAGTAGTAAAACCCTCCGGTCCTACAATGAGCAGTTCTTC. V is TRBV19 and J is TRBJ2-1; D is uncertain. Looked up from germline, CDR1 is LNHDA and CDR2 is SQIVND (reference sequence). The germline V and J ends were trimmed by 4 bases and 1 base, with 11 bases remaining between them. This CDR3 is built from 15 residues. Together with reference TRBV19 and TRBJ2-1, the CDR3 gives the full variable domain: DGGITQSPKYLFRKEGQNVTLSCEQNLNHDAMYWYRQDPGQGLRLIYYSQIVNDFQKGDIAEGYSVSREKKESFPLTVTSAQKNPTAFYLCASSKTLRSYNEQFFGPGTRLTVL.

This clonotype was counted many times. The chain uses TRBV14 and TRBJ2-7, with D hard to call. This CDR3 has 13 amino acids. The germline CDR1 and CDR2 sequences are SGHDN and FVKESK. Trimming pared 2 bases from V and 3 bases from J, leaving 8 bases between. The DNA of the CDR3 is TGTGCCAGCAGCCAACAGGACGGCTACGAGCAGTACTTC. Amino acids: CASSQQDGYEQYF.

This clonotype was observed many times. This sequence joins TRBV27 and TRBJ1-1; a possible D gene is TRBD1 (6 bases). V dropped 5 bases and J dropped 1 base, with 11 bases sitting between them. CDR1 and CDR2 from the germline V gene are MNHEY and SMNVEV (reference sequence). The CDR3 sequence is 14 residues long. The CDR3 sequence: CASSPQGANTEAFF. The CDR3 DNA is TGTGCCAGCAGTCCACAGGGAGCGAACACTGAAGCTTTCTTT.

The table lists this clonotype with many counts. One end of the junction is discordant with germline, which a read error may explain. V gene TRBV11-2 combines with J gene TRBJ1-6; unclear D gene. This CDR3 has 11 residues. Germline V gene data show CDR1 as SGHAT and CDR2 as FQNNGV. CDR3 bases: TGTGCCAGCAGCTCCTCTTCACCCCTCCATTTT. It specifies CASSSSSPLHF.

Only a few counts were recorded for this clonotype. J is TRBJ1-1 and V is TRBV29-1, with a tentative D call TRBD1 (5 bases). The length of the CDR3 is 11 residues. Germline CDR1 is SQVTM and CDR2 is ANQGSEA. Trimming left V 8 bases short and J 1 base short, with 8 bases between. The CDR3 DNA reads as TGCAGCTGGGGCAGGAACACTGAAGCTTTCTTT. Translated: CSWGRNTEAFF.

The V call is TRBV6-5, the J call TRBJ1-1, with 8 bases fitting TRBD1. The CDR3 is made up of 17 amino acids. V lost 2 bases and J lost 0; bases outside the gene matches: 8. The germline CDR1 and CDR2 sequences are MNHEY and SVGAGI. The CDR3, as DNA: TGTGCCAGCAGTTACCGGACAGGGAGAACACTGAACACTGAAGCTTTCTTT. Translating it yields CASSYRTGRTLNTEAFF.

This clonotype was recorded many times. The V call is TRBV7-8, the J call TRBJ2-1, with D maybe TRBD1 (6 bases). V was clipped by 7 bases and J by 6 bases, with 16 bases between them. Per the germline V gene, CDR1 is SGHVS and CDR2 is FQNEAQ. CDR3 length: 14 residues. CDR3 bases: TGTGCCAGCACCCGACAGGCTCAACGCAATGAGCAGTTCTTC. Protein product: CASTRQAQRNEQFF. The full variable domain, in which reference TRBV7-8 and TRBJ2-1 provide the parts outside the CDR3, is GAGVSQSPRYKVAKRGQDVALRCDPISGHVSLFWYQQALGQGPEFLTYFQNEAQLDKSGLPSDRFFAERPEGSVSTLKIQRTQQEDSAVYLCASTRQAQRNEQFFGPGTRLTVL.

Ten or more counts support this clonotype. The gene calls are TRBV20-1 and TRBJ2-1; 10 nucleotides line up with TRBD2. V was clipped by 3 bases and J by 3 bases; unmatched bases: 11. The CDR3 runs to 17 residues. CDR1 and CDR2 (germline): DFQATT, SNEGSKA (reference sequence). This chain's CDR3 is CSASWTSGAAGYNEQFF. In DNA form, the CDR3 reads TGCAGTGCTAGTTGGACTAGCGGAGCCGCGGGCTACAATGAGCAGTTCTTC.

This clonotype appeared a few times. The chain combines TRBV5-6 with TRBJ1-2, with D unresolved. The V and J ends lost 0 bases and 1 base respectively, with 4 bases between them. This CDR3 has 13 amino acids. CDR1 and CDR2 from the germline V gene are SGHDT and YYEEEE. The CDR3 loop is CASSLGNNYGYTF. The CDR3 DNA reads TGTGCCAGCAGCTTGGGCAATAACTATGGCTACACCTTC.

This chain links TRBV6-2 or TRBV6-3 with TRBJ1-5; D not resolved. This CDR3 is 12 amino acids long. Germline V CDR1 and CDR2: MNHEY, SVGEGT. Trimming took off 3 bases at V and 5 bases at J, with 5 bases between the two ends. The CDR3: CASSYSHQPQHF. CDR3 in DNA: TGTGCCAGCAGTTATTCCCATCAGCCCCAGCATTTT.

This clonotype has a count of ten or more. This rearrangement joins TRBV6-1 to TRBJ1-1; D is unresolved. Germline loops: CDR1 MNHNS, CDR2 SASEGT. This CDR3 region has 13 residues. Trimming pared 0 bases from V and 11 bases from J, leaving 13 bases between. CDR3 DNA: TGTGCCAGCAGTGAAGCAGACACGAACAAGGCTTTCTTT. The encoded protein is CASSEADTNKAFF.

The genes are TRBV5-5 and TRBJ1-1, with a weak D call TRBD1 (5 bases). CDR1 and CDR2 (germline): SGHKS, YYEKEE (reference sequence). The CDR3 runs to 15 residues. The V end lost 6 bases, the J end lost 1 base, and 16 bases lay between the germline ends. The CDR3, as DNA: TGTGCCAGCACCGTGATGGGAGGGGCGAACACTGAAGCTTTCTTT. As protein: CASTVMGGANTEAFF.

Only a few counts were recorded for this clonotype. The chain is built from TRBV6-5 and TRBJ2-6; TRBD1 agrees at 9 bases. The CDR3 spans 18 residues. J was trimmed by 0 bases and V by 6 bases; bases with no gene match: 9. Germline lookup yields CDR1 MNHEY and CDR2 SVGAGI. Written as DNA, the CDR3 is TGTGCCAGCAGCAACCGAGGGACAGGGCACTCTGGGGCCAACGTCCTGACTTTC. Residues: CASSNRGTGHSGANVLTF.

With respect to this clonotype: A much larger clonotype is one base distant, so this may be a read error. The V gene is TRBV27, the J gene TRBJ2-5; 8 bases fit TRBD1. Germline V gene sequence: CDR1 MNHEY, CDR2 SMNVEV (reference sequence). The CDR3 spans 15 residues. The V gene end was trimmed by 7 bases and the J gene end by 1 base; junction bases not matched to a gene: 8. CDR3 DNA: TGTGCCAGCAATTCCAGTGACAGGGGCCAAGAGACCCAGTACTTC. Its protein product is CASNSSDRGQETQYF.

This clonotype has more than one count but fewer than ten. This chain links TRBV5-1 with TRBJ2-7; D is uncertain. Trimming left V 2 bases short and J 2 bases short, with 11 bases between. The CDR3 has 14 residues. Germline V gene lookup returns CDR1 SGHRS and CDR2 YFSETQ. In DNA form, the CDR3 reads TGCGCCAGCAGCTTAAAGACGGAAACCTACGAGCAGTACTTC. Its protein product is CASSLKTETYEQYF.

This chain uses TRBV6-2 or TRBV6-3 with TRBJ2-3; D unclear. Trimming took 3 bases from V and 4 from J, leaving 11 bases between them. Germline values: CDR1 MNHEY, CDR2 SVGEGT. The CDR3 loop spans 14 amino acids. As DNA, the CDR3 is TGTGCCAGCAGTTATGGAGAGCTCGCAGATACGCAGTATTTT. Translating it yields CASSYGELADTQYF.

This clonotype was seen a handful of times. V usage is TRBV18 and J usage is TRBJ2-7; possibly TRBD1 or TRBD2 for D (5 bases each). CDR1 is KGHSH, CDR2 LQKENI, per germline. V lost 0 bases and J lost 5, with 11 bases in between. The CDR3 consists of 14 residues. CDR3 protein: CASSPPGTSDEQYF. The CDR3, as DNA: TGTGCCAGCTCACCACCAGGGACGTCTGACGAGCAGTACTTC.